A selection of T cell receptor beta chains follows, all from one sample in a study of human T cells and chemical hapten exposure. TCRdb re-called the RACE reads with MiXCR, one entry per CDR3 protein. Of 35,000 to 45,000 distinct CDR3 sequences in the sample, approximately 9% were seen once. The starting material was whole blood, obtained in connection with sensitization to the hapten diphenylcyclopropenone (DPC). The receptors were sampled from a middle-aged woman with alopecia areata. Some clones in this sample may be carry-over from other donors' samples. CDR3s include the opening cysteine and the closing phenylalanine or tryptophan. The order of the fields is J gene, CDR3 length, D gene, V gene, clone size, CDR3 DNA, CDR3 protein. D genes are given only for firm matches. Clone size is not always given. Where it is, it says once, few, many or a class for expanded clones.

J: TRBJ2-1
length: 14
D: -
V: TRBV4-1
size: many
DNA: TGCGCCAGCAGCCAAGCGGGACAACACAATGAGCAGTTCTTC
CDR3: CASSQAGQHNEQFF

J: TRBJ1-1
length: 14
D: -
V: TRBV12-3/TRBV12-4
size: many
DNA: TGTGCCAGCATCCCTGGGGCTATGAACACTGAAGCTTTCTTT
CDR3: CASIPGAMNTEAFF

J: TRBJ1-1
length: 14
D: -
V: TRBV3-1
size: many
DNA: TGTGCCAGCAGCCATAGACAAGTTAGCGCTGAAGCTTTCTTT
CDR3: CASSHRQVSAEAFF

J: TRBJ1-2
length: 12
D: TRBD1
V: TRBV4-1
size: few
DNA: TGCGCCAGCAGCCCCACCGGGACAGCTCATACCTTC
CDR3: CASSPTGTAHTF

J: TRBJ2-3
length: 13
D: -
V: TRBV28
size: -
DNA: TGTGCCAGCGGTCTGGGCACCACAGATACGCAGTATTTT
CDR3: CASGLGTTDTQYF

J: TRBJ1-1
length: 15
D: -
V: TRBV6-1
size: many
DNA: TGTGCCAGTTCGATGGGTGATAAGGGAGGGACTGAAGCTTTCTTT
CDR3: CASSMGDKGGTEAFF

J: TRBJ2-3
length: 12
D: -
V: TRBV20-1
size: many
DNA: TGCAGTGCCCTTCCTCCCACAGATACGCAGTATTTT
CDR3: CSALPPTDTQYF

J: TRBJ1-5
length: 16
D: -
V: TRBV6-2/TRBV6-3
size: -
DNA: TGTGCCAGCGCCGAGAGGCAGGGAGCGGGGAATCAGCCCCAGCATTTT
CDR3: CASAERQGAGNQPQHF

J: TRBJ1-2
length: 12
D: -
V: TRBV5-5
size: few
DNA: TGTGCCAGCAGCCGGACAGCTTACGGCTACACCTTC
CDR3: CASSRTAYGYTF

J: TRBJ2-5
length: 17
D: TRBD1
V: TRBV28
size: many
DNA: TGTGCCAGCAGTTTGCCCTCCGGGACAGACGATCAAGAGACCCAGTACTTC
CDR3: CASSLPSGTDDQETQYF

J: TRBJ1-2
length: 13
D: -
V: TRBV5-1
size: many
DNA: TGCGCCAGCAGCTTGGATACAGGGTACGGCTACACCTTC
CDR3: CASSLDTGYGYTF

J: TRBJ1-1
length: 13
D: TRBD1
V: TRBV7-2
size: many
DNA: TGTGCCAGCAGCTCCGAAGGGACAGGGAAAGCTTTCTTT
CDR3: CASSSEGTGKAFF

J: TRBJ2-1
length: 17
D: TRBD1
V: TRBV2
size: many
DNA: TGTGCCAGCAGTGTAAGTCCTCCGGGACAGGGCTACAATGAGCAGTTCTTC
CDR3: CASSVSPPGQGYNEQFF

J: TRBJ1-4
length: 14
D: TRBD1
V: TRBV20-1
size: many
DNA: TGCAGTGCTAGCGCGACAGGGGCGAATGAAAAACTGTTTTTT
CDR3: CSASATGANEKLFF

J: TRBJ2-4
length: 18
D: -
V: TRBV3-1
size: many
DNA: TGTGCCAGCAGCCAAGTAGGGACCGCCAAAAGGGCCAAAAACATTCAGTACTTC
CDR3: CASSQVGTAKRAKNIQYF

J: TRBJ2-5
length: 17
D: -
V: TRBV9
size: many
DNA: TGTGCCAGCAGCTCCGATTCTACTCCCCGCGCGCGGGAGACCCAGTACTTC
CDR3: CASSSDSTPRARETQYF

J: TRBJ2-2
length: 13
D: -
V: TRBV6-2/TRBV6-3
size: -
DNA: TGTGCCAGCAGTTACCAGGAAACCGGGGAGCTGTTTTTT
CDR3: CASSYQETGELFF

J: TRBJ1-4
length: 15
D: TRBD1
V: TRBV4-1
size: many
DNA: TGCGCCAGCAGCCAAGTGACAGGGGAAAGTGAAAAACTGTTTTTT
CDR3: CASSQVTGESEKLFF

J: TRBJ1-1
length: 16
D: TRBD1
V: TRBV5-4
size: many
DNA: TGTGCCAGCAGCGGGAGACAGGGACCAATGAACACTGAAGCTTTCTTT
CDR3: CASSGRQGPMNTEAFF

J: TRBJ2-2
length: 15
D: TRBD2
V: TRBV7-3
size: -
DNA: TGTGCCAGCAGCGCGCTAGCGGGGGGCACCGGGGAGCTGTTTTTT
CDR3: CASSALAGGTGELFF

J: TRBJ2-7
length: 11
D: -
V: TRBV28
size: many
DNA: TGTGCCAGCAGTTTAAACTACGAGCAGTACTTC
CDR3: CASSLNYEQYF

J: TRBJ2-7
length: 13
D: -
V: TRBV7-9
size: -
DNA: TGTGCCAGCAGCTTATCAGGGACCGGGGGGCAGTACTTC
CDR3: CASSLSGTGGQYF

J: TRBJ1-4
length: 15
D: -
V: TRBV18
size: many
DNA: TGTGCCAGCTCACTCCGGCGTACAACTAATGAAAAACTGTTTTTT
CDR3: CASSLRRTTNEKLFF

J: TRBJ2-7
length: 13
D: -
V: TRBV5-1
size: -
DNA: TGCGCCAGCAAAGGGGCCTCAAACTACGAGCAGTACTTC
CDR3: CASKGASNYEQYF

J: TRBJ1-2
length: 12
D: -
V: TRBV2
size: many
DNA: TGTGCCAGCAGTGGCGTGGACTATGGCTACACCTTC
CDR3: CASSGVDYGYTF

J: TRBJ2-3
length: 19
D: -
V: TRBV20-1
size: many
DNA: TGCAGTGCTAGAGACCAGGCCGGTTGGCAGGGCAGGAGCACAGATACGCAGTATTTT
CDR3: CSARDQAGWQGRSTDTQYF

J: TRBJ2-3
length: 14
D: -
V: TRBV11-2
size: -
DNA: TGTGCCAGCAGCGCGGACACCCTAGGAGATACGCAGTATTTT
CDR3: CASSADTLGDTQYF

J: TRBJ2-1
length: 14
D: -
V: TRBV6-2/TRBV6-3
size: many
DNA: TGTGCCAGCAGGAGGAGCGGCGGCTATCGGGAGCAGTTCTTC
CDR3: CASRRSGGYREQFF

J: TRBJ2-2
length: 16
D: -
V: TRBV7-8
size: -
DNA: TGTGCCAGCAGCCGAGGGGCTGGATCGAACACCGGGGAGCTGTTTTTT
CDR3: CASSRGAGSNTGELFF

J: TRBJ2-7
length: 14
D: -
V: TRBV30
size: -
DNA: TGTGCCTGGAGTGAAGGGATTAGCTCCTACGAGCAGTACTTC
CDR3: CAWSEGISSYEQYF

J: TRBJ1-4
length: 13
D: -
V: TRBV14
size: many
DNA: TGTGCCAGCAGCCAGTCGTGGAATGAAAAACTGTTTTTT
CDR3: CASSQSWNEKLFF

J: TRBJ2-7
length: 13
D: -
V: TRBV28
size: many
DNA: TGTGCCAGCAGTTCGGTAAGATTTCACGAGCAGTACTTC
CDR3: CASSSVRFHEQYF

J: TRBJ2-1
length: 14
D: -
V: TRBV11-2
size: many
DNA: TGTGCCAGCAGCCCCGCGGCAGGGGCTAATGAGCAGTTCTTC
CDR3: CASSPAAGANEQFF

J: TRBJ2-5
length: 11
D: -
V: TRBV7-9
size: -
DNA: TGTGCCAGCAGCCTGTCAGAGTCCCAGTACTTC
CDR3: CASSLSESQYF

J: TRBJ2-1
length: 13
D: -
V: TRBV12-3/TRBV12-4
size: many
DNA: TGTGCCAGCAGTTTAAGCGATCTCGGTGAGCAGTTCTTC
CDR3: CASSLSDLGEQFF

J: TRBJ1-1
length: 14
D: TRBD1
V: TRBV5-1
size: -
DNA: TGCGCCAGCAGTAACCTCCAGGGGGCCGGGGAAGCTTTCTTT
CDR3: CASSNLQGAGEAFF

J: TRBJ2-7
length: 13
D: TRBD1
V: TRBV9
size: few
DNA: TGTGCCAGCAGCGGGGACAGCTCCTACGAGCAGTACTTC
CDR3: CASSGDSSYEQYF

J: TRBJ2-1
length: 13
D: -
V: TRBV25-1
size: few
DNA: TGTGCCAGCAGTGAATTAGGCATTCCTGAGCAGTTCTTC
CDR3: CASSELGIPEQFF

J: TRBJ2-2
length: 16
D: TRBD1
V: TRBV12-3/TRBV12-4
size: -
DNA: TGTGCCAGCAGTTTAGTAGCGAGGGGGCCTGTCGGGGAGCTGTTTTTT
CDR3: CASSLVARGPVGELFF

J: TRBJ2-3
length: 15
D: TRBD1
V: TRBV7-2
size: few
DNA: TGTGCCAGCAGGCCAGACAGGGGAGGAGGAGAAACAAAGTATTTT
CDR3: CASRPDRGGGETKYF

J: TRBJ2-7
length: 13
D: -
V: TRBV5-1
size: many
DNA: TGCGCCAGCAGCTTGTTTCCCGTGGAAGAGCAGTACTTC
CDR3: CASSLFPVEEQYF

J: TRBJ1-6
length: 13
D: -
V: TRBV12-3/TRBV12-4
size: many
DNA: TGTGCCAGCGTTTTGTCGGAGAATTCACCCCTCCACTTT
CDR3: CASVLSENSPLHF

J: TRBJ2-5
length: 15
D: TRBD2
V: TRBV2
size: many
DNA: TGTGCCAGCAGTGGGACTAGCGCGGGCCAAGAGACCCAGTACTTC
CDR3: CASSGTSAGQETQYF

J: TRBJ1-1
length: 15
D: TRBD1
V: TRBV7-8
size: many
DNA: TGTGCCAGCAGCTTAGCCGACAGGGCGAACACTGAAGCTTTCTTT
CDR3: CASSLADRANTEAFF

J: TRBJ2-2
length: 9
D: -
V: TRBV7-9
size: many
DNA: TGTGCCAGCAGCCGGGAGCTGTTTTTT
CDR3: CASSRELFF

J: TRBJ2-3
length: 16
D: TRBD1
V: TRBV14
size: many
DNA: TGTGCCAGCAGCCAAGGGACAGGGCTTAGCACAGATACGCAGTATTTT
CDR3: CASSQGTGLSTDTQYF

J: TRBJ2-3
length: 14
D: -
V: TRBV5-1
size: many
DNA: TGCGCCAGCAGCTTGGGGCGGGGTACAGATACGCAGTATTTT
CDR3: CASSLGRGTDTQYF

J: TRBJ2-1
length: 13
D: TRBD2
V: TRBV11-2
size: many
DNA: TGTGCCAGCAGTTCGGGACTAGACAATGAGCAGTTCTTC
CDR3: CASSSGLDNEQFF

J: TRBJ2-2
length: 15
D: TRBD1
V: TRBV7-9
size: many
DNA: TGTGCCAGCAGAAGGGACAGGGAAGACACCGGGGAGCTGTTTTTT
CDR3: CASRRDREDTGELFF

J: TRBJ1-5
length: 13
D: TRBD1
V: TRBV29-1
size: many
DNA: TGCAGCGTTGCCAGGGGGAGCAATCAGCCCCAGCATTTT
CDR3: CSVARGSNQPQHF

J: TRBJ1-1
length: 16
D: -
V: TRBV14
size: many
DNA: TGTGCCAGCAGCCATCTAATCGGCGGATTGAACACTGAAGCTTTCTTT
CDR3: CASSHLIGGLNTEAFF

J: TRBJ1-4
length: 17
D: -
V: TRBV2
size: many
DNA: TGTGCCAGCAGTGAACGCAGGGGCCGTTCAACTAATGAAAAACTGTTTTTT
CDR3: CASSERRGRSTNEKLFF

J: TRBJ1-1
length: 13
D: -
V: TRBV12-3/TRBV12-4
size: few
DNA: TGTGCCAGCCAGAATGGGGGGAACACTGAAGCTTTCTTT
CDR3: CASQNGGNTEAFF

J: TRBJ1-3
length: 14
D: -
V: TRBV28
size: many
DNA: TGTGCCAGCAGTTTAGGGGGGACTGGAAACACCATATATTTT
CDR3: CASSLGGTGNTIYF

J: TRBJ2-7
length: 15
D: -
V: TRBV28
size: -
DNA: TGTGCCAGCTCCCCCATCTCCCCCCGCTCCTACGAGCAGTACTTC
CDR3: CASSPISPRSYEQYF

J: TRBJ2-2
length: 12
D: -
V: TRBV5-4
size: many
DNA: TGTGCCAGCAGCTTAGACACCGGGGAGCTGTTTTTT
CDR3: CASSLDTGELFF

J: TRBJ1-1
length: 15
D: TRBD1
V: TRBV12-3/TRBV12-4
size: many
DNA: TGTGCCAGCAGCCGAGAGGGGGACAGGGTGACTGAAGCTTTCTTT
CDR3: CASSREGDRVTEAFF

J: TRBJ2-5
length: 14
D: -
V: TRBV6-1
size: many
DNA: TGTGCCAGCAGTGAAGCCCGGGCGGAGGAGACCCAGTACTTC
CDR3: CASSEARAEETQYF

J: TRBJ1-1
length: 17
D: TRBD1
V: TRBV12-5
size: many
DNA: TGTGCTAGTGGTTTTCTCCGGGACAGGAGGGGGAACACTGAAGCTTTCTTT
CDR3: CASGFLRDRRGNTEAFF

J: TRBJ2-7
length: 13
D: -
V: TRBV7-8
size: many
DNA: TGTGCCAGCAGCTTAGTTGGGCCCTACGAGCAGTACTTC
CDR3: CASSLVGPYEQYF